This is a list of T cell receptor beta chains from one sample in a study of early T cells in non-severe SARS-CoV-2 infection. TCRdb independently ran MiXCR on the 5' RACE reads; one entry per CDR3 protein. The sample consists of 50,000 to 70,000 distinct CDR3 sequences, just under 9% of them appearing once. Sequenced input: whole blood. The source is an adult who was a healthcare worker with PCR-confirmed SARS-CoV-2 infection or an uninfected control (not recorded which). The CDR3 runs from the conserved cysteine through the conserved F or W. Each record gives: CDR3 protein, CDR3 DNA, clone size, D gene, J gene, V gene. D genes are given only for firm matches. Size is stated for part of the rows, as once, few or many counts, or as a class when the clone is expanded.

CDR3aa: CSARPASGRAGYEQYF
CDR3nt: TGCAGTGCTAGACCGGCTAGCGGGAGGGCCGGGTACGAGCAGTACTTC
abundance: few
d_gene: TRBD2
j_gene: TRBJ2-7
v_gene: TRBV20-1

CDR3aa: CASSIAGKLTF
CDR3nt: TGTGCCAGCAGCATCGCCGGTAAACTGACTTTC
abundance: many
d_gene: .
j_gene: TRBJ2-6
v_gene: TRBV6-2/TRBV6-3

CDR3aa: CASSSTLTGELFF
CDR3nt: TGCGCCAGCAGCTCGACGCTAACCGGGGAGCTGTTTTTT
abundance: .
d_gene: .
j_gene: TRBJ2-2
v_gene: TRBV5-1

CDR3aa: CASSYLPHRNTEAFF
CDR3nt: TGTGCCAGCAGTTACTTACCGCATAGGAACACTGAAGCTTTCTTT
abundance: many
d_gene: .
j_gene: TRBJ1-1
v_gene: TRBV28

CDR3aa: CSARDSSGNTIYF
CDR3nt: TGCAGTGCTAGAGACAGCTCTGGAAACACCATATATTTT
abundance: many
d_gene: .
j_gene: TRBJ1-3
v_gene: TRBV20-1

CDR3aa: CASSRGQANQPQHF
CDR3nt: TGTGCCAGCAGCCGAGGACAGGCTAATCAGCCCCAGCATTTT
abundance: few
d_gene: TRBD1
j_gene: TRBJ1-5
v_gene: TRBV7-2

CDR3aa: CASSSFTGELFF
CDR3nt: TGTGCCAGTAGTTCGTTTACCGGGGAGCTGTTTTTT
abundance: many
d_gene: .
j_gene: TRBJ2-2
v_gene: TRBV19

CDR3aa: CAIRAGTSGDEQFF
CDR3nt: TGTGCTATCAGAGCCGGGACTAGCGGGGATGAGCAGTTCTTC
abundance: many
d_gene: TRBD2
j_gene: TRBJ2-1
v_gene: TRBV10-3

CDR3aa: CASSLDPSASYGYTF
CDR3nt: TGTGCCAGCAGCTTAGATCCGTCAGCCTCCTATGGCTACACCTTC
abundance: few
d_gene: .
j_gene: TRBJ1-2
v_gene: TRBV11-2

CDR3aa: CASSLGGSSETDTQYF
CDR3nt: TGCGCCAGCAGCCTAGGAGGGAGTAGCGAGACAGATACGCAGTATTTT
abundance: many
d_gene: .
j_gene: TRBJ2-3
v_gene: TRBV4-3

CDR3aa: CASSPGTVGGEQYF
CDR3nt: TGTGCCAGCAGCCCCGGGACAGTGGGTGGCGAGCAGTACTTC
abundance: many
d_gene: TRBD1
j_gene: TRBJ2-7
v_gene: TRBV27

CDR3aa: CASSQGDRFSDTGELFF
CDR3nt: TGTGCCAGCAGCCAAGGGGACAGGTTCAGCGACACCGGGGAGCTGTTTTTT
abundance: .
d_gene: TRBD1
j_gene: TRBJ2-2
v_gene: TRBV4-2

CDR3aa: CASSLGRGLAETIAYEQYF
CDR3nt: TGCGCCAGCAGCTTAGGAAGGGGACTAGCGGAGACAATCGCCTACGAGCAGTACTTC
abundance: many
d_gene: TRBD2
j_gene: TRBJ2-7
v_gene: TRBV5-1